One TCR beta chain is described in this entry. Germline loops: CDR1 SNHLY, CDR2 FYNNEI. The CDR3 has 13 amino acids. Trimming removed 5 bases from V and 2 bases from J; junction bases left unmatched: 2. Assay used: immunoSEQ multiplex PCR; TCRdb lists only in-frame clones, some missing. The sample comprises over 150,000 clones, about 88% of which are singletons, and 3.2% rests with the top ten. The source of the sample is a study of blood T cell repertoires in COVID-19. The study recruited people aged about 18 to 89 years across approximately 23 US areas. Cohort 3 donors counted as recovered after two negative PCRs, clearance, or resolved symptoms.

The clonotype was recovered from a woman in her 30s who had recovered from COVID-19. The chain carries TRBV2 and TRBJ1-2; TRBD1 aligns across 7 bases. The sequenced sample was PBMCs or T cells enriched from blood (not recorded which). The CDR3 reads CASSLQGNYGYTF. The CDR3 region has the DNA TGTGCCAGCAGTCTACAGGGGAACTATGGCTACACCTTC.